This T cell receptor beta chain derives from a study of blood T cell repertoires in COVID-19. In the study overall: Acute and convalescent COVID-19 specimens originated in the United States, Italy and Spain. Sample material is recorded as cDNA or gDNA derived from T cells, B-cell-depleted T cells, or PBMCs.

Authors' analysis steps: Reference gene primer amplification yielded estimated nucleated cell counts. Profiling relied on immunoSEQ multiplex PCR, and the TCRdb table lists in-frame clones only, not all of them. V and J calls and clone size are as listed in that table; D and trimming were resolved from the DNA. The sample gives 100,000 to 150,000 clones, roughly nine tenths of which show up once; roughly 7.9% is in the top ten. Germline loops: CDR1 SGHAT, CDR2 FQNNGV. This CDR3 has 11 amino acids. V lost 4 bases and J lost 9, with 9 bases in between. This chain connects TRBV11-2 to TRBJ1-1, with D tentatively TRBD1 (6 bases). The source is a man aged 70-80 years who had recovered from COVID-19. The sequenced material came from peripheral blood. The CDR3 reads CASSWGLKAFF. For the CDR3, the DNA is TGTGCCAGCAGCTGGGGGCTGAAAGCTTTCTTT.